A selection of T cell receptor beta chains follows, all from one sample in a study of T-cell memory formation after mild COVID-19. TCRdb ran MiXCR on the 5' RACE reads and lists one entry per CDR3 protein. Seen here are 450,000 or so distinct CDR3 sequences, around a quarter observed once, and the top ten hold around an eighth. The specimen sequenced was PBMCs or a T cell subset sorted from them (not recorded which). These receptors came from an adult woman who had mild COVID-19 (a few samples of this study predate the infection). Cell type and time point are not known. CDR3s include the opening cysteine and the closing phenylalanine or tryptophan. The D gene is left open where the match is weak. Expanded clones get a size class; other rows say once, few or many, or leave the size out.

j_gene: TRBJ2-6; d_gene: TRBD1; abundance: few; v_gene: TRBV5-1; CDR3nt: TGCGCCAGTCCCCCCGGGACAGGGGCTTGCACTGGGGCCAACGTCCTGACTTTC; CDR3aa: CASPPGTGACTGANVLTF
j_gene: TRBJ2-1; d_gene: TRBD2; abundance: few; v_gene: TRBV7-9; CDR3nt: TGTGCCAGCAGCTCCCCTAGCGGGAGGGATAGTGAGCAGTTCTTC; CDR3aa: CASSSPSGRDSEQFF
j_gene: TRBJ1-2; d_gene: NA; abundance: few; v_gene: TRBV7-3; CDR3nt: TGTGCCAGCAGCCCCCAGCACGGGGCTAACTATGGCTACACCTTC; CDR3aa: CASSPQHGANYGYTF
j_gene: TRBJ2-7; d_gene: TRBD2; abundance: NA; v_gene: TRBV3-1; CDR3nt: TGTGCCAGCAGCACTCACCTAGCGGGAGGAGAGAGCGAGCAGTACTTC; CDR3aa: CASSTHLAGGESEQYF
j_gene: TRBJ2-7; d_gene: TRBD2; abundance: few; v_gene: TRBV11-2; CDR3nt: TGTGCCAGCAGCTTAGTCTCAGCGGGAGTTCAATCCTACGAGCAGTACTTC; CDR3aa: CASSLVSAGVQSYEQYF
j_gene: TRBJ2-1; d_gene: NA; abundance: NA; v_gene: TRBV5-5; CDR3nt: TGTGCCAGCAGCTTGGGTCCCCGATCATACAATGAGCAGTTCTTC; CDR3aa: CASSLGPRSYNEQFF
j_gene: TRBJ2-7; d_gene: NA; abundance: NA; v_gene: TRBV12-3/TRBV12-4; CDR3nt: TGTGCCAGCAGTTTAGCGGGGCGGCTGCCTATTTACGAGCAGTACTTC; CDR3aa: CASSLAGRLPIYEQYF
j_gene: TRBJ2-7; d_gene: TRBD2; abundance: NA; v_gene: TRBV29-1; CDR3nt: TGCAGCGGAGGTGCGGGAGGAGGGTACGAGCAGTACTTC; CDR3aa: CSGGAGGGYEQYF
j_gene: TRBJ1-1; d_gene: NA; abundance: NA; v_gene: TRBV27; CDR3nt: TGTGCCAGCAAAACGTACCGGGACCCAATTCTTTTCTTT; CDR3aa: CASKTYRDPILFF
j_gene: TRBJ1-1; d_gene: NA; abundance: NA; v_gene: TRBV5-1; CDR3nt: TGCGCCAGCAGCCCGTCTCGGACGGGGGGAGAGAACACTGAAGCTTTCTTT; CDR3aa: CASSPSRTGGENTEAFF
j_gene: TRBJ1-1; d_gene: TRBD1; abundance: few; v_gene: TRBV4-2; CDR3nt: TGTGCCAGCAGCCAAGCCGGGGACAGGGGGCGCGGAGGAGCTTTCTTT; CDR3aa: CASSQAGDRGRGGAFF